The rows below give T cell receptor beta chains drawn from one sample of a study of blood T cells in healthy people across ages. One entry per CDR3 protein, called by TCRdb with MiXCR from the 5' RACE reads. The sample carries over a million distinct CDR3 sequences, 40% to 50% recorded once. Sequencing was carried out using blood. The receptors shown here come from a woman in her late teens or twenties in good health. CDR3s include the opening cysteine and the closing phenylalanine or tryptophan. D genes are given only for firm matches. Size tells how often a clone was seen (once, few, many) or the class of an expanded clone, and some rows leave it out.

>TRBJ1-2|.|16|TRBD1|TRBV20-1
TGCAGTGCTCTACCTACAGGGGGCAGGAGGATCCATGGCTACACCTTC
CSALPTGGRRIHGYTF
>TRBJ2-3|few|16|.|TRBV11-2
TGTGCCAGCAGAAGGAACCCCCGGACCAACACAGATACGCAGTATTTT
CASRRNPRTNTDTQYF
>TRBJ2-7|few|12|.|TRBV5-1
TGCGCCAGCAGCTTGGCAGCCTCCGAGCAGTACTTC
CASSLAASEQYF
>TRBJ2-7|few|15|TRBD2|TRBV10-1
TGCGCCAGCAGTGAGTCGTCTAGCGGCGACAACGAGCAGTACTTC
CASSESSSGDNEQYF
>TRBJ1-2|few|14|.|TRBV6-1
TGTGCCAGCAGCCACCCCGGGGTTGGCGAGGGCTACACCTTC
CASSHPGVGEGYTF
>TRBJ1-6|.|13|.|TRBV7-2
TGTGCCAGCAGCGAGCAGACGAATTCACCCCTCCACTTT
CASSEQTNSPLHF
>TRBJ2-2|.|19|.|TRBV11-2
TGTGCCAGCAGCTTAGAAGACCTAACTGAAGGCTATAACACCGGGGAGCTGTTTTTT
CASSLEDLTEGYNTGELFF
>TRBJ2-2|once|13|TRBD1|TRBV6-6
TGTGCCAGCGACACAGGGGGACACGGGGAGCTGTTTTTT
CASDTGGHGELFF
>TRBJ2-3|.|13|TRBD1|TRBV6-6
TGTGCCAGCAGCGGGACAGGGCTAGATACGCAGTATTTT
CASSGTGLDTQYF
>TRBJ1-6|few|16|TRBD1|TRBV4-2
TGTGCCAGCAGCCTTACAGGGGGCGAGTATAATTCACCCCTCCACTTT
CASSLTGGEYNSPLHF
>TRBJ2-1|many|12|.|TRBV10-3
TGTGCCATCAGTGAGTCGGGTGATGAGCAGTTCTTC
CAISESGDEQFF
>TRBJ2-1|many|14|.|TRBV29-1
TGCAGCGCTTCTAGCCTGGAGGGGTTGGATGAGCAGTTCTTC
CSASSLEGLDEQFF
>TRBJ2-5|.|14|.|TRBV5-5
TGTGCCAGCAGCGTGGGGGACACTGTGGGTGAGCAGTACTTC
CASSVGDTVGEQYF
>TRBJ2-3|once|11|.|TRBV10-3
TGTGCCATCGAGCAGAGTACTGTGCAGTATTTT
CAIEQSTVQYF
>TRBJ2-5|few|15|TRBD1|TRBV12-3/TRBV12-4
TGTGCCAGCAGTTTATACAGGGGGCCTCAAGAGACCCAGTACTTC
CASSLYRGPQETQYF
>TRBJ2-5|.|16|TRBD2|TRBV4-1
TGCGCCAGCAGCCAACCAACTAGCGGGAGTTGGGAGACCCAGTACTTC
CASSQPTSGSWETQYF
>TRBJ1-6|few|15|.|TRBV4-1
TGCGCCAGCAGCCAAACCATCGGGGAGGGTTCACCCCTCCACTTT
CASSQTIGEGSPLHF
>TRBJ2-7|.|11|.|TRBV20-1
TGCAGTGCTAGCCCGATCGGTGAGCAGTACTTC
CSASPIGEQYF
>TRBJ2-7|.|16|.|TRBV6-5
TGTGCCAGCAGTTCCGAGGGGAGCGGCTCCTACAATGAGCAGTACTTC
CASSSEGSGSYNEQYF
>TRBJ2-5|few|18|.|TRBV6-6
TGTGCCAGCCCCCATACGCGTTATGGGGGCGGGCAAACGGAGACCCAGTACTTC
CASPHTRYGGGQTETQYF
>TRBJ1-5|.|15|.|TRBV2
TGTGCCAGCAGTGCCCACAGGGCAAGCAATCAGCCCCAGCATTTT
CASSAHRASNQPQHF
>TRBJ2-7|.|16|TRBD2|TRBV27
TGTGCCAGCAGTCATGATCTAGCGGGGGTCTCCCACGAGCAGTACTTC
CASSHDLAGVSHEQYF
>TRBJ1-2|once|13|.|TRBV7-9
TGTACCAGCAGCTTAGGCAGGGACGAAGGCTACACCTTC
CTSSLGRDEGYTF